This T cell receptor (beta chain) was profiled in a study of blood T cell repertoires in COVID-19. Background on the study: The origin of the acute and convalescent COVID-19 samples was the United States, Italy and Spain.

Germline CDR1 reads DFQATT; CDR2 reads SNEGSKA (reference sequence). V lost 3 bases and J lost 3; bases outside the gene matches: 4. The CDR3 is 14 residues long. This clone was observed a handful of times. In the original processing: From reference gene primer amplification, estimates of nucleated cell counts were derived. Produced via immunoSEQ multiplex PCR; TCRdb's table is partial and in-frame only. V, J and clone size are those of that table, while D and trimming were read from the DNA. Of tens of thousands of clones listed, 84% are singletons. This receptor was obtained from a man in his fifties with acute or convalescent COVID-19. The chain recombines TRBV20-1 with TRBJ2-7; 11 nucleotides match TRBD2. The sequencing sample was made of peripheral blood. The CDR3 region has the DNA TGCAGTGCTAGTAGTCTAGCGGGAGGCTACGAGCAGTACTTC. It codes for CSASSLAGGYEQYF.